This TCR beta chain was found in a study of memory CD4+ T cells and cytomegalovirus serostatus. Study-level results: CD4+ memory repertoires contained 67 of 164 reported CMV TCRbeta sequences. Suggested: most of the CMV-linked TCR signature lies in CD4+ memory cells.

This clone was seen a single time. Its antigen is not identified. Single viable CD3+CD4+CD8-CD45RO+ cells were sorted as the memory CD4+ T cells. Serostatus was set by detecting CMV pp150, pp28, p38, p52 IgG. CD4+ T cells were isolated by positive magnetic selection. Germline CDR1 SGDLS, CDR2 YYNGEE. V lost 6 bases to trimming and J lost 2 bases; unmatched junction nucleotides: 10. The CDR3 runs to 16 residues. The repertoire was sequenced with immunoSEQ multiplex PCR; TCRdb's copy has only in-frame clones and lacks some. The sample lists about 46,000 clones, around 80% occurring once. V is TRBV9 and J is TRBJ2-1, with 8 bases aligning to TRBD2. The receptor was isolated from an adult in good health and CMV-seronegative. The sample taken for sequencing was memory CD4+ T cells from blood. The CDR3 region has the DNA TGTGCCAGCACCTCGAGAGGCGGGGGGCCCTACAATGAGCAGTTCTTC. It translates to CASTSRGGGPYNEQFF. The whole variable domain, filled in from reference TRBV9 and TRBJ2-1, reads DSGVTQTPKHLITATGQRVTLRCSPRSGDLSVYWYQQSLDQGLQFLIQYYNGEERAKGNILERFSAQQFPDLHSELNLSSLELGDSALYFCASTSRGGGPYNEQFFGPGTRLTVL.